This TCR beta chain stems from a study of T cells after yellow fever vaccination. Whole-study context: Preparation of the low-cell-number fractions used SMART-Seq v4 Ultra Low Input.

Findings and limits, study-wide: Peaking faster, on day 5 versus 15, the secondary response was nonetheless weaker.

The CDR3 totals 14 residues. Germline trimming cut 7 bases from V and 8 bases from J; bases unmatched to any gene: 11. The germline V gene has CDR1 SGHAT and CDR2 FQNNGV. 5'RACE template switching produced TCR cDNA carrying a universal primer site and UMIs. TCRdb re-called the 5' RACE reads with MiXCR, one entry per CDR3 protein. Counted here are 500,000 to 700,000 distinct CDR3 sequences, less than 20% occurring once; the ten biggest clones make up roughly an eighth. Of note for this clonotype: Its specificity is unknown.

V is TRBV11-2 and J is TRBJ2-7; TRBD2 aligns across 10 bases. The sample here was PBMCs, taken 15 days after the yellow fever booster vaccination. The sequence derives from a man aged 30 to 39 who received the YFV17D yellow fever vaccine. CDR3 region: CASMGLAGDSQQYF. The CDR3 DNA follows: TGTGCCAGCATGGGGCTAGCGGGAGATAGTCAGCAGTACTTC. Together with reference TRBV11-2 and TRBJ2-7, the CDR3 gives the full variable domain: EAGVAQSPRYKIIEKRQSVAFWCNPISGHATLYWYQQILGQGPKLLIQFQNNGVVDDSQLPKDRFSAERLKGVDSTLKIQPAKLEDSAVYLCASMGLAGDSQQYFGPGTRLTVT.